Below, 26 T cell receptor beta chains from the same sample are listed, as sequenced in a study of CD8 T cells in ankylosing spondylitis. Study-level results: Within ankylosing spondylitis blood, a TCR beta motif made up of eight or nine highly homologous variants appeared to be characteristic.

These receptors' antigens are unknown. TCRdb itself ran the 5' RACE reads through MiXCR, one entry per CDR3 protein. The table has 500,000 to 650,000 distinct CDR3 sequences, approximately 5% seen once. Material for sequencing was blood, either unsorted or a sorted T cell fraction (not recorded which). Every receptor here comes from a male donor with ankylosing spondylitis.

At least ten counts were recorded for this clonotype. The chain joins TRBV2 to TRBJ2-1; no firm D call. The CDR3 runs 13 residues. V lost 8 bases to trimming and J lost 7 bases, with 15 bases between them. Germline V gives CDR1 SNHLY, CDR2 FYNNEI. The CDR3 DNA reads TGTGCCAGCCACGACTTGAACTTTAATGAGCAGTTCTTC. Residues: CASHDLNFNEQFF.

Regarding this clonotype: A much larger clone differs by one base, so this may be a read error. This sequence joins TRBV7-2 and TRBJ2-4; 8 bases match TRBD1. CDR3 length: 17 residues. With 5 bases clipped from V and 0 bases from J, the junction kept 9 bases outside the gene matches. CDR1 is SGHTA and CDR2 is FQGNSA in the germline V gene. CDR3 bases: TGTGCCAGCAGCCGGATCTTGGACAGGGTAGCCAAAAACATTCAGTACTTC. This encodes CASSRILDRVAKNIQYF.

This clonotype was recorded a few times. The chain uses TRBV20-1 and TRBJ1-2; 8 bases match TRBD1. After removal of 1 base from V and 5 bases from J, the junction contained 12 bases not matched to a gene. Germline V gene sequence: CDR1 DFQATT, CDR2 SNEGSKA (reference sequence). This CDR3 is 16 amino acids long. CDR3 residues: CSARGSRQGAIYGYTF. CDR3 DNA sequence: TGCAGTGCTAGAGGGTCAAGGCAGGGGGCCATATATGGCTACACCTTC.

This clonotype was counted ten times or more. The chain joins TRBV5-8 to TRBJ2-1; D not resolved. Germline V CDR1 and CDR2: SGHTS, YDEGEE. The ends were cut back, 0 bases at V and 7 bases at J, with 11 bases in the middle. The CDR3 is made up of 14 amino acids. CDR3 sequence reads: CASSLGAVGNEQFF. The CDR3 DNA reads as TGTGCCAGCAGCTTGGGGGCAGTGGGGAATGAGCAGTTCTTC. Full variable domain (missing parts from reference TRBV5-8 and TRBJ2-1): EAGVTQSPTHLIKTRGQQATLRCSPISGHTSVYWYQQALGLGLQFLLWYDEGEERNRGNFPPRFSGRQFPNYSSELNVNALELEDSALYLCASSLGAVGNEQFFGPGTRLTVL.

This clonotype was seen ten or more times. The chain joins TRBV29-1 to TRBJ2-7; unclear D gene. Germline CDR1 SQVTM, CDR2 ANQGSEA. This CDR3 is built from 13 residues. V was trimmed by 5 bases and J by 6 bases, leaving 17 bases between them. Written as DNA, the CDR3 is TGCAGCGTTCGTGGTGCTTTGCTCGGCGAGCAGTACTTC. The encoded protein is CSVRGALLGEQYF.

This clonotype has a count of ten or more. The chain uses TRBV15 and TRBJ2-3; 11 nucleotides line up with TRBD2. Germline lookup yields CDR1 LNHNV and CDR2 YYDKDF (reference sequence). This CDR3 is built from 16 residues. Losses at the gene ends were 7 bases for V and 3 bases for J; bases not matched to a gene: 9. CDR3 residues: CATNQGGLAGTDTQYF. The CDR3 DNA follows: TGTGCCACCAACCAAGGTGGACTAGCGGGTACAGATACGCAGTATTTT.

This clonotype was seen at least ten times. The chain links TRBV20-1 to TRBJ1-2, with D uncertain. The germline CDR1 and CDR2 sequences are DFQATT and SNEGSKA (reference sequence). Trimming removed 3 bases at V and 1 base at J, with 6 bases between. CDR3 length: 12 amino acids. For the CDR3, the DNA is TGCAGTGCTAGCTGGGTTAACTATGGCTACACCTTC. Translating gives CSASWVNYGYTF.

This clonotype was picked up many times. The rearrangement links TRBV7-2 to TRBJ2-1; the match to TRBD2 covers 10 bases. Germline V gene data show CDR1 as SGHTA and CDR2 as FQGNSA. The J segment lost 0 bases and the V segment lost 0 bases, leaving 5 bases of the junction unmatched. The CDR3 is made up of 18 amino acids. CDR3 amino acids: CASSLALTSGISYNEQFF. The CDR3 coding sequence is TGTGCCAGCAGCTTAGCGCTAACTAGCGGGATCTCCTACAATGAGCAGTTCTTC.

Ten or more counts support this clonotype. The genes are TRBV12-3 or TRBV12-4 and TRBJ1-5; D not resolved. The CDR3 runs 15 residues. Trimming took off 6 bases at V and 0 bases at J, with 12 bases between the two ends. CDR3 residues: CASSQVNYSNQPQHF. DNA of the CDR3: TGTGCCAGCAGCCAAGTTAATTATAGCAATCAGCCCCAGCATTTT.

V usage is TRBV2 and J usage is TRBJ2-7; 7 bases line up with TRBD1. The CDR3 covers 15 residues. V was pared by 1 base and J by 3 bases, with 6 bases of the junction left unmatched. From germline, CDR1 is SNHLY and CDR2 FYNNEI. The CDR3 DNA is TGTGCCAGCAGTGAAGGGGGGACAGCCATCTACGAGCAGTACTTC. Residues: CASSEGGTAIYEQYF.

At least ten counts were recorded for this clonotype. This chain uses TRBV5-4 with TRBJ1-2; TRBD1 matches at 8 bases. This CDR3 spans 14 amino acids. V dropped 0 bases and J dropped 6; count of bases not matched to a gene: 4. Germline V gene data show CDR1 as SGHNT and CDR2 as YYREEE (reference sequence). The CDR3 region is CASSLGRGQDGYTF. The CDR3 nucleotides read TGTGCCAGCAGCTTGGGCAGGGGGCAGGATGGCTACACCTTC.

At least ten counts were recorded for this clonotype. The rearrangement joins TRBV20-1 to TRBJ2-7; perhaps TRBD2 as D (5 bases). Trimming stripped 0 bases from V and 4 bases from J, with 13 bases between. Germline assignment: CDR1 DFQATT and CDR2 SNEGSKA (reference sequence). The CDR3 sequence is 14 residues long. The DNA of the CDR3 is TGCAGTGCTAGAGAGCGAGGGTCGACTTACGAGCAGTACTTC. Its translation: CSARERGSTYEQYF.

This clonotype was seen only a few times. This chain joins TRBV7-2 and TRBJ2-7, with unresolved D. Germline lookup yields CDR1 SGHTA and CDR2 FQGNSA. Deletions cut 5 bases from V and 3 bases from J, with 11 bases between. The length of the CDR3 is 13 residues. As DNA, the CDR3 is TGTGCCAGCAGCACCAGTTCGGGCTACGAGCAGTACTTC. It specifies CASSTSSGYEQYF.

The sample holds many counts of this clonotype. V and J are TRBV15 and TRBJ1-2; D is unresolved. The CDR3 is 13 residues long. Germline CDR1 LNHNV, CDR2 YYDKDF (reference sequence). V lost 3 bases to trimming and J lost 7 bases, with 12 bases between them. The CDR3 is CATSSFTPGGYTF. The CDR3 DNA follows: TGTGCCACCAGCAGTTTTACTCCGGGTGGCTACACCTTC. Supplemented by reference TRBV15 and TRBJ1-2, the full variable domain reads DAMVIQNPRYQVTQFGKPVTLSCSQTLNHNVMYWYQQKSSQAPKLLFHYYDKDFNNEADTPDNFQSRRPNTSFCFLDIRSPGLGDTAMYLCATSSFTPGGYTFGSGTRLTVV.

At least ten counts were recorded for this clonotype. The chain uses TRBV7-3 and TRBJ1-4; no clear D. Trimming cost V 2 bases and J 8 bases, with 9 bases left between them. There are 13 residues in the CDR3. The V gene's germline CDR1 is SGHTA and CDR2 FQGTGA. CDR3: CASSLAGLEKLFF. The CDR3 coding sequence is TGTGCCAGCAGCTTAGCGGGGTTGGAAAAACTGTTTTTT.

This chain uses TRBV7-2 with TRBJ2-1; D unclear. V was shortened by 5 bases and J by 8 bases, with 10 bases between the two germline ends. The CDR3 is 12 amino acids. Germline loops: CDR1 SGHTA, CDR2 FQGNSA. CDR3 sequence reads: CASSLTPDEQFF. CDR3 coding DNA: TGTGCCAGCAGCCTGACACCCGATGAGCAGTTCTTC.

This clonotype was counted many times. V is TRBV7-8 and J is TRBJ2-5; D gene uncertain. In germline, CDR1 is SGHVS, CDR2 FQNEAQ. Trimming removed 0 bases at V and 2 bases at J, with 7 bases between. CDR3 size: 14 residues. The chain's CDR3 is CASSLAHRQETQYF. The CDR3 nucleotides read TGTGCCAGCAGCTTAGCGCACAGACAAGAGACCCAGTACTTC.

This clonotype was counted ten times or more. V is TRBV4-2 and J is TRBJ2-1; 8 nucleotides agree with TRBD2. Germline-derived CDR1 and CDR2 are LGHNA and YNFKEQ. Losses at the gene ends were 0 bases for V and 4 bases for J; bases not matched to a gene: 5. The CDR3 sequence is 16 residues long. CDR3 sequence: CASSQELAGRYNEQFF. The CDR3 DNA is TGTGCCAGCAGCCAAGAGTTAGCGGGGCGATACAATGAGCAGTTCTTC.

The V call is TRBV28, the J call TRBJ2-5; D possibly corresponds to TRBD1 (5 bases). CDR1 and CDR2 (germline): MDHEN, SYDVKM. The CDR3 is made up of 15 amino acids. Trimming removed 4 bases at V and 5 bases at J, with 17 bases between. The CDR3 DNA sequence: TGTGCCAGCAGTTCCCTCTTAGGGGTGGGGGAGACCCAGTACTTC. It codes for CASSSLLGVGETQYF.

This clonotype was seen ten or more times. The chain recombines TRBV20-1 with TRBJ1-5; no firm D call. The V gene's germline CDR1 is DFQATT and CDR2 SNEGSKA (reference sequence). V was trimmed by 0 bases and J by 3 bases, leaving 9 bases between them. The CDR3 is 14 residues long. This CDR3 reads CSARDPTHNQPQHF. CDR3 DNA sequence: TGCAGTGCTAGAGACCCTACCCACAATCAGCCCCAGCATTTT.

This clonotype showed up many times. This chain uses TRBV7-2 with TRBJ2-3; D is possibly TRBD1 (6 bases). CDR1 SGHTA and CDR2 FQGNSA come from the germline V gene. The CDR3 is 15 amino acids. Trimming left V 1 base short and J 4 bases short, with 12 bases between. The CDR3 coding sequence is TGTGCCAGCAGCTTAGGGGGGCGAGGTTCAGATACGCAGTATTTT. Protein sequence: CASSLGGRGSDTQYF.

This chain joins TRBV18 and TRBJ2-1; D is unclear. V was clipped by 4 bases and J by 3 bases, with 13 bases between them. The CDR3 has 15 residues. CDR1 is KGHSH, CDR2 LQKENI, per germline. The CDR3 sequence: CASSHPNAYYNEQFF. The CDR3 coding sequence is TGTGCCAGCTCACACCCGAATGCCTACTACAATGAGCAGTTCTTC. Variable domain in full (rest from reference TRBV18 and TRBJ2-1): NAGVMQNPRHLVRRRGQEARLRCSPMKGHSHVYWYRQLPEEGLKFMVYLQKENIIDESGMPKERFSAEFPKEGPSILRIQQVVRGDSAAYFCASSHPNAYYNEQFFGPGTRLTVL.

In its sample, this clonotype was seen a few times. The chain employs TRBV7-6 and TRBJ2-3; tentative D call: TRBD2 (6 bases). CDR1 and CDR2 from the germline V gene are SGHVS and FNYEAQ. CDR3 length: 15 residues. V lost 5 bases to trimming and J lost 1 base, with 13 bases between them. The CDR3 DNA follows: TGTGCCAGCAGCCCCAGAGCTAGCGGCACAGATACGCAGTATTTT. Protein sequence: CASSPRASGTDTQYF. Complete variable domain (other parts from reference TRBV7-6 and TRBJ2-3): GAGVSQSPRYKVTKRGQDVALRCDPISGHVSLYWYRQALGQGPEFLTYFNYEAQQDKSGLPNDRFSAERPEGSISTLTIQRTEQRDSAMYRCASSPRASGTDTQYFGPGTRLTVL.

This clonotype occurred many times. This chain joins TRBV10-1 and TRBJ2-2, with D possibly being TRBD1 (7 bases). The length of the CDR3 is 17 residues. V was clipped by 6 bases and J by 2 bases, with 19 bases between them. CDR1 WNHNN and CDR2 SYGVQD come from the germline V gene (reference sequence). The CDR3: CASSAAGQRRNTGELFF. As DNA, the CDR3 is TGCGCCAGCAGCGCGGCGGGACAGCGAAGAAACACCGGGGAGCTGTTTTTT.

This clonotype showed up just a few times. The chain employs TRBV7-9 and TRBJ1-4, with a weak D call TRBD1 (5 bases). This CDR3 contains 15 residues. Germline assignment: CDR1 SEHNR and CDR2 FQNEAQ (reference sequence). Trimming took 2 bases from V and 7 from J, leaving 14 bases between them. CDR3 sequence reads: CASSLRGAGGEKLFF. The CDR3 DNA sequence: TGTGCCAGCAGCTTACGCGGGGCTGGGGGTGAAAAACTGTTTTTT.

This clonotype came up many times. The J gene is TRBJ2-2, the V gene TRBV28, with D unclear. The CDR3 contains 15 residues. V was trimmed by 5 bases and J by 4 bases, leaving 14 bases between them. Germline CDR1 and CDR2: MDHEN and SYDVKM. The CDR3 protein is CASSHLRWGTGELFF. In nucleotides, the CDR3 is TGTGCCAGCAGTCACCTAAGATGGGGCACCGGGGAGCTGTTTTTT.